A selection of T cell receptor beta chains follows, all from one sample in a study of cytomegalovirus exposure and HLA in healthy donors. Profiled with immunoSEQ multiplex PCR; TCRdb holds only in-frame clones, not every one. The table for this sample gives some 200,000 clones. The sample taken for sequencing was PBMCs. The receptors here all came from a woman between 18 and 30 years old in good health and CMV-seropositive. Both conserved end residues are part of each CDR3. Each record gives: CDR3 length, J gene, V gene, D gene, CDR3 protein, CDR3 DNA. D genes are given only for firm matches.

>14|TRBJ2-7|TRBV29-1|TRBD1
CSVLGDRGLYEQYF
TGCAGCGTCCTGGGGGACAGGGGACTGTACGAGCAGTACTTC
>13|TRBJ2-7|TRBV29-1|NA
CSARDILSYEQYF
TGCAGCGCACGGGACATCCTCTCCTACGAGCAGTACTTC
>16|TRBJ1-4|TRBV11-2|TRBD1
CASSRQGLESNEKLFF
TGTGCCAGCAGCCGACAGGGATTGGAGTCTAATGAAAAACTGTTTTTT
>14|TRBJ1-1|TRBV7-2|NA
CASSTDRQNTEAFF
TGTGCCAGCAGCACGGACAGACAGAACACTGAAGCTTTCTTT
>14|TRBJ1-1|TRBV7-9|TRBD1
CASSSTGLGPEAFF
TGTGCCAGCAGCTCGACAGGGCTGGGGCCTGAAGCTTTCTTT
>15|TRBJ1-1|TRBV5-4|TRBD1
CASSPGQGGYTEAFF
TGTGCCAGCAGCCCGGGACAGGGGGGATACACTGAAGCTTTCTTT
>18|TRBJ1-2|TRBV7-9|TRBD1
CASSSRGQGTLADYGYTF
TGTGCCAGCAGCTCCCGGGGACAGGGGACTTTGGCGGACTATGGCTACACCTTC
>13|TRBJ2-3|TRBV11-3|TRBD2
CASRIIAGDTQYF
TGTGCCAGCAGGATTATAGCGGGGGATACGCAGTATTTT
>18|TRBJ2-3|TRBV4-2|TRBD1
CASSQAGTGGVLQDTQYF
TGTGCCAGCAGCCAAGCCGGGACAGGGGGCGTCTTGCAAGATACGCAGTATTTT
>14|TRBJ1-2|TRBV5-6|NA
CASSLNGRRDGYTF
TGTGCCAGCAGCCTAAATGGGAGGCGGGATGGCTACACCTTC
>15|TRBJ1-3|TRBV6-1|TRBD1
CASSEIGTAGNTIYF
TGTGCCAGCAGTGAAATAGGGACAGCTGGAAACACCATATATTTT
>14|TRBJ2-2|TRBV5-1|NA
CASSLQGNTGELFF
TGCGCCAGCAGCTTGCAGGGGAACACCGGGGAGCTGTTTTTT
>15|TRBJ2-7|TRBV5-6|NA
CASTPDRDTVYQQYF
TGTGCCAGCACCCCCGACCGGGACACGGTCTATCAGCAGTACTTC
>14|TRBJ1-3|TRBV9|NA
CASSVESSGNTIYF
TGTGCCAGCAGCGTTGAGAGCTCTGGAAACACCATATATTTT
>16|TRBJ1-4|TRBV18|NA
CASSPRTAFRGEKLFF
TGTGCCAGCTCACCTCGGACAGCTTTTAGGGGTGAAAAACTGTTTTTT
>14|TRBJ2-5|TRBV11-2|NA
CASSLGLLQETQYF
TGTGCCAGCAGCTTAGGACTGCTCCAAGAGACCCAGTACTTC
>15|TRBJ1-1|TRBV5-8|TRBD1
CASSLRTGWITEAFF
TGTGCCAGCAGCCTTCGGACAGGGTGGATCACTGAAGCTTTCTTT
>18|TRBJ2-1|TRBV7-9|NA
CASSLARVSGGSYNEQFF
TGTGCCAGCAGCTTAGCGAGGGTCAGCGGAGGCTCCTACAATGAGCAGTTCTTC
>17|TRBJ1-2|TRBV5-4|TRBD1
CASSLGVTGGINYGYTF
TGTGCCAGCAGCTTGGGGGTTACAGGGGGAATTAACTATGGCTACACCTTC
>14|TRBJ2-5|TRBV7-2|NA
CASSLMRVQETQYF
TGTGCCAGCAGCTTAATGAGGGTCCAAGAGACCCAGTACTTC
>15|TRBJ1-6|TRBV5-6|TRBD1
CASSQRDRDNSPLHF
TGTGCCAGCAGCCAGCGGGACAGGGATAATTCACCCCTCCACTTT
>15|TRBJ2-3|TRBV18|NA
CASSPSDTGTDTQYF
TGTGCCAGCTCACCCTCCGACACGGGCACAGATACGCAGTATTTT
>17|TRBJ2-1|TRBV4-3|TRBD2
CASSQEKRRGGYNEQFF
TGCGCCAGCAGCCAAGAAAAGCGGCGGGGGGGGTACAATGAGCAGTTCTTC
>15|TRBJ2-3|TRBV5-1|NA
CASTQNGWGTDTQYF
TGCGCCAGCACCCAAAACGGGTGGGGCACAGATACGCAGTATTTT
>16|TRBJ2-7|TRBV15|TRBD2
CATSRVITSGTYEQYF
TGTGCCACCAGCAGAGTTATAACTAGCGGGACCTACGAGCAGTACTTC
>16|TRBJ2-5|TRBV5-1|TRBD2
CASSPGGSGRRETQYF
TGCGCCAGCAGCCCCGGAGGGAGCGGGAGACGAGAGACCCAGTACTTC
>14|TRBJ2-7|TRBV6-5|TRBD2
CASSWTRKPYEQYF
TGTGCCAGCAGCTGGACTAGGAAACCCTACGAGCAGTACTTC
>15|TRBJ1-2|TRBV9|TRBD1
CASSVAGTGLYGYTF
TGTGCCAGCAGCGTAGCTGGGACAGGGCTCTATGGCTACACCTTC
>19|TRBJ1-1|TRBV21-1|NA
CASSNSGRSGGKGYTEAFF
TGTGCCAGCAGCAACTCCGGGAGGTCAGGGGGCAAAGGTTACACTGAAGCTTTCTTT
>14|TRBJ2-1|TRBV27|TRBD2
CASMAGGHYNEQFF
TGTGCCAGCATGGCGGGGGGGCACTACAATGAGCAGTTCTTC
>13|TRBJ1-1|TRBV6-5|TRBD1
CASSYKAGGKAFF
TGTGCCAGCAGTTACAAGGCAGGGGGCAAAGCTTTCTTT
>13|TRBJ1-1|TRBV27|NA
CASIGGLGTEAFF
TGTGCCAGCATAGGAGGATTGGGCACTGAAGCTTTCTTT
>16|TRBJ2-5|TRBV4-2|TRBD2
CASSQVGAGGQETQYF
TGTGCCAGCAGCCAAGTTGGAGCGGGAGGGCAAGAGACCCAGTACTTC
>15|TRBJ1-4|TRBV30|TRBD1
CAWRGTTGAGEKLFF
TGTGCCTGGAGGGGAACCACAGGGGCGGGTGAAAAACTGTTTTTT
>15|TRBJ1-1|TRBV19|NA
CASSVRGGANTEAFF
TGTGCCAGTAGTGTACGGGGGGGGGCGAACACTGAAGCTTTCTTT
>14|TRBJ2-7|TRBV6-1|TRBD1
CASSEGTGSYEQYF
TGTGCCAGCAGTGAAGGGACAGGCTCCTACGAGCAGTACTTC
>19|TRBJ2-2|TRBV5-1|TRBD1
CASSLVGQGKDGDTGELFF
TGCGCCAGCAGCTTGGTGGGACAGGGAAAAGATGGGGACACCGGGGAGCTGTTTTTT
>19|TRBJ1-5|TRBV19|NA
CASSIGGRAGVWSNQPQHF
TGTGCCAGTAGTATAGGGGGCAGGGCGGGGGTATGGAGCAATCAGCCCCAGCATTTT
>15|TRBJ1-1|TRBV29-1|TRBD1
CSVAGTGGFGTEAFF
TGCAGCGTTGCCGGGACAGGGGGATTTGGCACTGAAGCTTTCTTT
>17|TRBJ2-5|TRBV4-1|TRBD2
CASSQDLGRAPGETQYF
TGCGCCAGCAGCCAAGATCTCGGGAGGGCCCCGGGAGAGACCCAGTACTTC
>12|TRBJ1-6|TRBV19|NA
CASSVLNSPLHF
TGTGCCAGTAGTGTATTGAATTCACCCCTCCACTTT